These 13 T cell receptor beta chains share one sample of origin, sequenced in a study of cytomegalovirus exposure and HLA in healthy donors. This PCR relied on a set of 60 Vbeta primers and 13 Jbeta primers. Assay: immunoSEQ multiplex PCR; the TCRdb copy retains only in-frame clones and omits some. The data show under 200,000 clones, about 72% seen once. The specimen was PBMCs. The receptors were gathered from a man aged 60-69 years in good health and CMV-seronegative.

With regard to this clone: The junction differs from germline at one of its ends, possibly a read error. The chain has TRBV6-5 and TRBJ2-1; 8 bases agree with TRBD2. This CDR3 has 13 residues. Germline values: CDR1 MNHEY, CDR2 SVGAGI. CDR3 residues: CASSYVAGGERFF. CDR3 in DNA: TGTGCCAGCAGTTACGTTGCGGGAGGTGAGCGGTTCTTC.

The V gene is TRBV7-3, the J gene TRBJ2-5; 13 bases line up with TRBD2. The germline V gene encodes CDR1 SGHTA and CDR2 FQGTGA. J lost 9 bases, V lost 5 bases, and 3 bases had no gene match. The CDR3 has 13 amino acids. The CDR3 is CASSPGLAGPQYF. The CDR3 nucleotides are TGTGCCAGCAGCCCGGGACTAGCGGGGCCCCAGTACTTC.

This clone was seen a few times. The genes are TRBV7-2 and TRBJ1-1; tentative D call: TRBD1 (5 bases). Germline CDR1 is SGHTA and CDR2 is FQGNSA. V lost 0 bases, J lost 1 base, and 12 bases lay in between. The CDR3 is 16 residues long. CDR3 bases: TGTGCCAGCAGCTTAGCGGATCAGGGTTGGAACACTGAAGCTTTCTTT. Its translation: CASSLADQGWNTEAFF. Full variable domain (rest looked up from reference TRBV7-2 and TRBJ1-1): GAGVSQSPSNKVTEKGKDVELRCDPISGHTALYWYRQSLGQGLEFLIYFQGNSAPDKSGLPSDRFSAERTGGSVSTLTIQRTQQEDSAVYLCASSLADQGWNTEAFFGQGTRLTVV.

The chain employs TRBV29-1 and TRBJ2-7, with 10 bases matching TRBD1. The junction had 10 bases not matched to a gene; V was cut back by 7 bases and J by 4 bases. CDR1 and CDR2 (germline): SQVTM, ANQGSEA. The CDR3 totals 14 residues. Here the CDR3 reads CSARETGGGYEQYF. The CDR3 coding sequence is TGCAGCGCCCGGGAGACAGGGGGCGGTTACGAGCAGTACTTC.

The chain recombines TRBV2 with TRBJ2-3; possible D gene TRBD2, 5 bases. The CDR3 contains 14 residues. V was cut by 6 bases and J by 0 bases, with 10 bases left in between. Germline CDR1 reads SNHLY; CDR2 reads FYNNEI. CDR3 region: CASRLVSSTDTQYF. The CDR3 bases are TGTGCCAGCAGACTAGTCTCTAGCACAGATACGCAGTATTTT.

The chain recombines TRBV5-4 with TRBJ1-1, with D possibly TRBD1 on 5 matching bases. This CDR3 spans 16 amino acids. Trimming left V 6 bases short and J 0 bases short, with 18 bases between. The V gene's germline CDR1 is SGHNT and CDR2 YYREEE (reference sequence). This chain's CDR3 is CASNWDGAVMNTEAFF. Written as DNA, the CDR3 is TGTGCCAGCAATTGGGATGGGGCGGTCATGAACACTGAAGCTTTCTTT.

The V gene is TRBV30, the J gene TRBJ2-7; TRBD2 is a possible D gene (5 bases). Germline CDR1 is GTSNPN and CDR2 is SVGIG (reference sequence). The CDR3 loop spans 13 amino acids. Trimming pared 3 bases from V and 4 bases from J, leaving 13 bases between. DNA for the CDR3: TGTGCCTGGAGCACCGGAGCGGAGTACGAGCAGTACTTC. As protein: CAWSTGAEYEQYF.

This clone has only a few counts. This chain links TRBV28 with TRBJ1-2; TRBD1 matches 10 bases. CDR3 length: 16 residues. The germline V gene encodes CDR1 MDHEN and CDR2 SYDVKM. V trimming: 2 bases; J trimming: 5 bases; junction bases outside the gene matches: 8. The CDR3 here is CASSLRDRGLGYGYTF. Here the CDR3 DNA reads TGTGCCAGCAGTTTAAGGGACAGGGGCCTGGGTTATGGCTACACCTTC.

The sample holds a few counts of this clone. This sequence joins TRBV27 and TRBJ2-1; possible D gene TRBD2, 6 bases. Germline V gene lookup returns CDR1 MNHEY and CDR2 SMNVEV (reference sequence). V was cut by 2 bases and J by 1 base, with 6 bases left in between. The CDR3 has 14 amino acids. The CDR3 spells CASSLGGSYNEQFF. The CDR3 coding sequence is TGTGCCAGCAGTTTAGGAGGGTCCTACAATGAGCAGTTCTTC.

The V and J genes are TRBV5-6 and TRBJ2-1; the D is unclear. Germline CDR1 is SGHDT and CDR2 is YYEEEE. This CDR3 contains 15 residues. V was shortened by 0 bases and J by 0 bases, with 7 bases between the two germline ends. CDR3 bases: TGTGCCAGCAGCTTGGACTCGAGCTCCTACAATGAGCAGTTCTTC. It codes for CASSLDSSSYNEQFF.

The chain employs TRBV11-2 and TRBJ1-4, with D possibly matching TRBD1 (6 bases). V was trimmed by 3 bases and J by 5 bases, leaving 10 bases between them. CDR3 length: 14 amino acids. CDR1 and CDR2 from the germline V gene are SGHAT and FQNNGV. The CDR3 spells CASSFWTENEKLFF. In DNA, the CDR3 is TGTGCCAGCAGCTTCTGGACAGAAAATGAAAAACTGTTTTTT.

In this sample, this clone turned up a few times. The chain joins TRBV5-8 to TRBJ2-3; 8 bases are a match to TRBD2. Germline V gene data show CDR1 as SGHTS and CDR2 as YDEGEE. V was clipped by 0 bases and J by 2 bases; unmatched bases: 8. The CDR3 runs to 17 residues. The CDR3 bases are TGTGCCAGCAGCTTGGGGTTAGCGGGGCTATACACAGATACGCAGTATTTT. It encodes CASSLGLAGLYTDTQYF.

The chain is built from TRBV6-4 and TRBJ1-4; possibly TRBD1 for D (6 bases). The CDR3 runs 18 residues. CDR1 and CDR2 from the germline V gene are MRHNA and SNTAGT. V lost 0 bases and J 6 bases, leaving 20 bases between the germline ends. CDR3 sequence: CASSDSRPKGTFYEKLFF. The CDR3 coding sequence is TGTGCCAGCAGTGACTCTCGGCCGAAGGGGACATTCTATGAAAAACTGTTTTTT.